What follows describes a single T cell receptor (beta chain). This clonotype showed up many times. It lacks a known antigen. No quality values exist for individual bases; no much larger clone is one base distant. These data belong to a study of patients and donors after allogeneic stem cell transplantation (dated by TCRdb to 2018 to 2021). The receptor library was made with RT-PCR. Sequencing took place on a NextSeq 550. The public reads were quality trimmed at Q25 with fastp and then assembled into clones with MiXCR by TCRdb, keeping productive beta chains. Rows merge per CDR3 protein into single entries with the most common DNA and genes. This sample has hundreds of thousands of distinct CDR3 sequences in its table, and roughly 17% of those were observed once. The ten largest make up just over 7% of the sample. The clonotype originates from a human donor who was either an allogeneic HSCT recipient or a stem cell or donor lymphocyte infusion donor (not recorded which). It is not recorded whose cells these are; they may come from a transplant donor. The sample comprised blood, either unsorted or a sorted T cell fraction (not recorded which).

The bases read TGTGCCAGCAGTTTATCCGGGGTCTCTGGAAACACCATATATTTT. The resulting protein is CASSLSGVSGNTIYF. Recombination connected TRBV9 to TRBJ1-3; confidence is insufficient to name the D gene. The CDR1 and CDR2 encoded by the germline V gene are SGDLS and YYNGEE. Trimming removed 5 bases from V and 0 bases from J, leaving 12 bases between the germline ends. The CDR3 starts with the cysteine, ends with the phenylalanine, and has 15 residues. Only the CDR3 region is kept as DNA, spanning 45 bases read in frame from base 1. The full variable domain, with segments outside the CDR3 supplied by the reference TRBV9 and TRBJ1-3 proteins, appears as DSGVTQTPKHLITATGQRVTLRCSPRSGDLSVYWYQQSLDQGLQFLIQYYNGEERAKGNILERFSAQQFPDLHSELNLSSLELGDSALYFCASSLSGVSGNTIYFGEGSWLTVV.